Included here is one TCR beta chain sequence, with context. Only a few counts were recorded for this clonotype. The antigen this receptor binds is unknown. Nothing much larger sits one base from this clone, and base qualities are not available. From cysteine to phenylalanine, the CDR3 is 14 amino acids long. The entry retains the CDR3 DNA only, 42 bases that are in frame from base 1. V is trimmed back by 4 bases and J by 7 bases, and the junction contains 8 bases that no gene match accounts for. CDR1 and CDR2 (MDHEN, SYDVKM) derive from the germline V gene. The data stem from a study of T-cell reconstitution after alpha-beta-depleted transplantation in children (dated by TCRdb to the mid-2010s). Background for the entire study: The study quantitatively tracked T-cell immune reconstitution after TCRalphabeta/CD19-depleted allogeneic hematopoietic cell transplantation in children using TCR repertoire profiling.

Libraries came from PCR. Sequencing used an Illumina HiSeq 2500. TCR libraries were prepared with molecular barcoding, using unique molecular identifiers to normalize TCRbeta repertoire quantification. The public sequencing data were trimmed at Q25 with fastp and processed into clonotypes with MiXCR by TCRdb, which kept only in-frame beta chains. Here each entry gathers all rows of one CDR3 protein and keeps the most common genes and DNA. In this sample the table shows 330,000 or so distinct CDR3 sequences, 10% of which occur a single time. The ten largest clones represent 2.4% of the sample. This clonotype was obtained from a human donor who donated a stem cell graft to a child with acute lymphoblastic leukemia. The chain employs TRBV28 and TRBJ2-3, and 7 bases in between align with TRBD1. The sequences come from PBMCs from the stem cell graft donor, collected from the stem cell graft. This receptor carries the CDR3 CASSSGTAINTQYF. At the DNA level, the sequence is TGTGCCAGCAGTTCCGGGACAGCAATTAATACGCAGTATTTT. With the portions outside the CDR3 filled from the reference TRBV28 and TRBJ2-3 genes, the complete variable region becomes DVKVTQSSRYLVKRTGEKVFLECVQDMDHENMFWYRQDPGLGLRLIYFSYDVKMKEKGDIPEGYSVSREKKERFSLILESASTNQTSMYLCASSSGTAINTQYFGPGTRLTVL.